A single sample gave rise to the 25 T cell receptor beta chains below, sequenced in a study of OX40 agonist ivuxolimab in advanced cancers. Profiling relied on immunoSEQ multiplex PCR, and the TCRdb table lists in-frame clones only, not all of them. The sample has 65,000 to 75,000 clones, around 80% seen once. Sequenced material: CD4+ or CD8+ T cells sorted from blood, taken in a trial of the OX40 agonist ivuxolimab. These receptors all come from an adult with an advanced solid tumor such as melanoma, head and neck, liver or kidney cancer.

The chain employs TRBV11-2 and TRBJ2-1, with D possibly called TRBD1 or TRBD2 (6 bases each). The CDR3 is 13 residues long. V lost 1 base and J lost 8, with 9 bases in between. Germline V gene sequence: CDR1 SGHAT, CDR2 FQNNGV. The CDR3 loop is CASSLGGADEQFF. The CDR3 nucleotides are TGTGCCAGCAGCTTAGGGGGGGCCGATGAGCAGTTCTTC. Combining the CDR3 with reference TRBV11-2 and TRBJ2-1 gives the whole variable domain EAGVAQSPRYKIIEKRQSVAFWCNPISGHATLYWYQQILGQGPKLLIQFQNNGVVDDSQLPKDRFSAERLKGVDSTLKIQPAKLEDSAVYLCASSLGGADEQFFGPGTRLTVL.

DNA of the CDR3: TGTGCCAGCAGCTTGGGTGACAGGGAGGATCAGCCCCAGCATTTT. It translates to CASSLGDREDQPQHF. This chain uses TRBV5-6 with TRBJ1-5; TRBD1 agrees at 7 bases. Germline CDR1 and CDR2: SGHDT and YYEEEE. Losses at the gene ends were 0 bases for V and 5 bases for J; bases not matched to a gene: 5. The CDR3 runs to 15 residues.

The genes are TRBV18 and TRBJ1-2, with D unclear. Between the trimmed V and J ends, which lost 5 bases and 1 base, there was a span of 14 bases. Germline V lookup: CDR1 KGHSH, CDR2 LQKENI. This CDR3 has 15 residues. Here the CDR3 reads CASSSLPSLNYGYTF. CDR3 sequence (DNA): TGTGCCAGCTCATCGCTTCCGAGCCTTAACTATGGCTACACCTTC.

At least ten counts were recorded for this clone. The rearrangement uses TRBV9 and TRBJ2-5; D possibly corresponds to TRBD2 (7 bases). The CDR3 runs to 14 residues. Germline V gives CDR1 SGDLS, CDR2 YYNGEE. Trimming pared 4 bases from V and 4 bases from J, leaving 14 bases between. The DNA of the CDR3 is TGTGCCAGCAGCCAGAGGGGGGGCCGAGAGACCCAGTACTTC. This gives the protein CASSQRGGRETQYF.

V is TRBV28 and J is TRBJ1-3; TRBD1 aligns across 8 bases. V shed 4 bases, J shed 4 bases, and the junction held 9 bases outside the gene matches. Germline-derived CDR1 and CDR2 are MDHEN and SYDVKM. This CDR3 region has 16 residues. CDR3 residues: CASSYPGQAQGNTIYF. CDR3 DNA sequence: TGTGCCAGCAGTTACCCGGGACAGGCCCAGGGAAACACCATATATTTT.

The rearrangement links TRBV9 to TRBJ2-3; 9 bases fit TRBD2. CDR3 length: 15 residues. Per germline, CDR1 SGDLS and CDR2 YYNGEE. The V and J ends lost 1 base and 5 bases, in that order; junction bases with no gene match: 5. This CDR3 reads CASSVRGGAGDTQYF. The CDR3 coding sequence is TGTGCCAGCAGCGTACGCGGGGGGGCTGGAGATACGCAGTATTTT. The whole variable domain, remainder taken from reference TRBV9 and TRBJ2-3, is DSGVTQTPKHLITATGQRVTLRCSPRSGDLSVYWYQQSLDQGLQFLIQYYNGEERAKGNILERFSAQQFPDLHSELNLSSLELGDSALYFCASSVRGGAGDTQYFGPGTRLTVL.

The CDR3 sequence: CASSPGGEKLFF. The CDR3, as DNA: TGTGCCAGCTCCCCCGGGGGAGAAAAACTGTTTTTT. The chain carries TRBV18 and TRBJ1-4; D possibly corresponds to TRBD1 (5 bases). The V end was cut by 6 bases, the J end by 8 bases, with 10 bases between. From germline, CDR1 is KGHSH and CDR2 LQKENI. There are 12 residues in the CDR3.

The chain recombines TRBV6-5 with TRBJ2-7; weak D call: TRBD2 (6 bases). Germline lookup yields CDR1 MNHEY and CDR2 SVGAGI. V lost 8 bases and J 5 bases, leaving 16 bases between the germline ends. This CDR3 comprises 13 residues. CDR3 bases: TGTGCCAGCTTCCGCGGGACGGGGCACGAGCAGTACTTC. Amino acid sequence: CASFRGTGHEQYF.

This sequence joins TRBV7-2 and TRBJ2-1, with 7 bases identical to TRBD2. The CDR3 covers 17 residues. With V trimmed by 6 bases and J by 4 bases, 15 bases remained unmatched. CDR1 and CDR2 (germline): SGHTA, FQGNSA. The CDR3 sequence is CASSQKFGLGGYNEQFF. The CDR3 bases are TGTGCCAGCAGTCAGAAGTTCGGACTAGGAGGGTACAATGAGCAGTTCTTC.

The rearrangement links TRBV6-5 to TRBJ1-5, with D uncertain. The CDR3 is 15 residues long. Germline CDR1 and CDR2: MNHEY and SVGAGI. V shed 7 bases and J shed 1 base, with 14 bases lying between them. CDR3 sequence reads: CASTPGMWSNQPQHF. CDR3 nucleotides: TGTGCCAGCACGCCGGGGATGTGGAGCAATCAGCCCCAGCATTTT.

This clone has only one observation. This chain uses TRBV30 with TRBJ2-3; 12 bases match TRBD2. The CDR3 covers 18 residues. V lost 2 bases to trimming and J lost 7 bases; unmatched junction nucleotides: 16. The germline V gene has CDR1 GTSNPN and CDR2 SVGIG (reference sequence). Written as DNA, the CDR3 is TGTGCCTGGAGTAAGACTCGGCCTCTAGCGGGAGGGCGGAATACGCAGTATTTT. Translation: CAWSKTRPLAGGRNTQYF.

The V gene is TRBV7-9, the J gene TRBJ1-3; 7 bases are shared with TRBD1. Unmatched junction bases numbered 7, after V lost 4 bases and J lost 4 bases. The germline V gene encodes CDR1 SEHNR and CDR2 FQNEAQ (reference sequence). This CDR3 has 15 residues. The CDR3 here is CASSSSTGFGNTIYF. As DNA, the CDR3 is TGTGCCAGCAGCTCATCGACAGGGTTCGGAAACACCATATATTTT.

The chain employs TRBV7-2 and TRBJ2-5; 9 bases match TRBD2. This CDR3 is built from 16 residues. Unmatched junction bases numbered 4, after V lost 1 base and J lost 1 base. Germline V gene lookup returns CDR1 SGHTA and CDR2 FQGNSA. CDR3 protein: CASSLVGGRAQETQYF. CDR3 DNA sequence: TGTGCCAGCAGCTTAGTAGGCGGGAGGGCCCAAGAGACCCAGTACTTC.

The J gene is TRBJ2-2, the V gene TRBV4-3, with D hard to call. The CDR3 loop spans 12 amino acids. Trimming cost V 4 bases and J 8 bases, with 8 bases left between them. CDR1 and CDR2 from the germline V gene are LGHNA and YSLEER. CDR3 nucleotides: TGCGCCAGCAGCCTGTTCGGGGGGGAGCTGTTTTTT. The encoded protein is CASSLFGGELFF.

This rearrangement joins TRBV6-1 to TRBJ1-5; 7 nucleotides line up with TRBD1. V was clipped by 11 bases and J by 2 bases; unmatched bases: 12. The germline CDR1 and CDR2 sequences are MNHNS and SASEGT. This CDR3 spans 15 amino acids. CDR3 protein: CAGRAGQTGNQPQHF. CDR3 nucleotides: TGTGCCGGGCGAGCGGGACAGACTGGCAATCAGCCCCAGCATTTT.

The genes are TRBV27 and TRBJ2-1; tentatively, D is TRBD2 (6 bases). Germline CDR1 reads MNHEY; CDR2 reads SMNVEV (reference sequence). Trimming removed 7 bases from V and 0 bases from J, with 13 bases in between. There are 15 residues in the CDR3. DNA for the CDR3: TGTGCCAGCAAAACCCCGGGAGCCTCCTACAATGAGCAGTTCTTC. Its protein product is CASKTPGASYNEQFF.

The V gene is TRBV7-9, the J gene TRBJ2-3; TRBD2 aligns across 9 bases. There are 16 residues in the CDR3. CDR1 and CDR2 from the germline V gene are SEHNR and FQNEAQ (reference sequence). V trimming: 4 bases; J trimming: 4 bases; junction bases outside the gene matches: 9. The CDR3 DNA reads TGTGCCAGCAGCTCCCGACTAGCGGACCTTCCAGATACGCAGTATTTT. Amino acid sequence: CASSSRLADLPDTQYF.

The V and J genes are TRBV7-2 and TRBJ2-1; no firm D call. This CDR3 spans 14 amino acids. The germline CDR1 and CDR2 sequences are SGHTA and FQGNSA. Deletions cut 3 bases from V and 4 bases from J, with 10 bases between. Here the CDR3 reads CASSLGFQYNEQFF. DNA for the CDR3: TGTGCCAGCAGCTTGGGGTTTCAGTACAATGAGCAGTTCTTC.

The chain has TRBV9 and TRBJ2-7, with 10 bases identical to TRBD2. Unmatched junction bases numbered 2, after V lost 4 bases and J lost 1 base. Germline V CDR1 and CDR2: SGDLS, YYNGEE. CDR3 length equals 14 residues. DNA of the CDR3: TGTGCCAGCAGCAGACTAGCGGGTTCCTACGAGCAGTACTTC. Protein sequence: CASSRLAGSYEQYF.

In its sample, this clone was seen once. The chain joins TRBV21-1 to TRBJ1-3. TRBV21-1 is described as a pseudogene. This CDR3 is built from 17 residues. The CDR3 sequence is CASSKAGVGPSGNTIYF. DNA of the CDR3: TGTGCCAGCAGCAAAGCCGGGGTAGGCCCCTCTGGAAACACCATATATTTT.

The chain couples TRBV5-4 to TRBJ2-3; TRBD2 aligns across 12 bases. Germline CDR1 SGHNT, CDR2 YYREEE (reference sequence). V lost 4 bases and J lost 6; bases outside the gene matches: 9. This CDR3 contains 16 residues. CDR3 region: CASSPTSGGAPDTQYF. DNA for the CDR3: TGTGCCAGCAGCCCGACTAGCGGGGGCGCCCCCGATACGCAGTATTTT.

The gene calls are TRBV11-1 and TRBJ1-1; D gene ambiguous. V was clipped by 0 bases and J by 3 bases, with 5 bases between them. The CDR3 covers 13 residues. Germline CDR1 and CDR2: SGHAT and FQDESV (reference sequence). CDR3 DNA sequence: TGTGCCAGCAGCTTAGCGATACACACTGAAGCTTTCTTT. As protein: CASSLAIHTEAFF.

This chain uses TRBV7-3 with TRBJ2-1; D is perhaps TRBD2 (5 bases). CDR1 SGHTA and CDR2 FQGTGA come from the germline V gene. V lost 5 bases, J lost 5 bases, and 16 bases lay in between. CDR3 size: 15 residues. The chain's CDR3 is CASSSTRLSNNEQFF. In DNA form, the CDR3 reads TGTGCCAGCAGCAGTACTAGGCTCTCGAACAATGAGCAGTTCTTC.

CDR3 protein: CASSEGTGSYNEQFF. Here the CDR3 DNA reads TGTGCCAGCAGTGAAGGGACAGGCTCCTACAATGAGCAGTTCTTC. The V gene is TRBV6-1, the J gene TRBJ2-1; 7 bases fit TRBD1. The trim removed 1 base at V and 0 bases at J, leaving 0 bases unmatched. The CDR3 consists of 15 residues. In germline, CDR1 is MNHNS, CDR2 SASEGT.

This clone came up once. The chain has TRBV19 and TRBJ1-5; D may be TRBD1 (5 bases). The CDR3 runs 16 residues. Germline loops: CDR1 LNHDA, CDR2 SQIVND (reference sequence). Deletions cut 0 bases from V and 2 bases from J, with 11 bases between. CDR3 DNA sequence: TGTGCCAGTAGTATAGAGAACCAAGGGGGCAATCAGCCCCAGCATTTT. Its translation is CASSIENQGGNQPQHF.